These T cell receptor beta chains were read from a single sample in a study of T cell repertoires in cytomegalovirus infection. MiXCR, run by TCRdb on the reads, gives a single entry per CDR3 protein. The repertoire consists of around 740,000 distinct CDR3 sequences, with about a third occurring once and the leading ten covering 2.5% to 3%. Sequencing was performed on PBMCs. These receptors were collected from a human donor in good health (CMV status not recorded). Some clones in this sample may be carry-over from other donors' samples. Each CDR3 is given with its conserved first and last residue. The D gene is left open where the match is weak. Only some rows state a clone size, as once, few, many or a class for expanded clones.

V: TRBV28; J: TRBJ2-3; D: NA; size: NA; CDR3: CASSEGATDTQYF; DNA: TGTGCCAGCAGTGAAGGGGCCACAGATACGCAGTATTTT
V: TRBV27; J: TRBJ2-6; D: NA; size: NA; CDR3: CASSLAAGGSSGANVLTF; DNA: TGTGCCAGCAGTTTGGCGGCGGGCGGCAGCTCTGGGGCCAACGTCCTGACTTTC
V: TRBV7-4; J: TRBJ1-3; D: NA; size: many; CDR3: CASSSDLDARSGNTIYF; DNA: TGTGCCAGCAGCTCCGACTTGGACGCCAGATCTGGAAACACCATATATTTT
V: TRBV7-6; J: TRBJ2-7; D: NA; size: many; CDR3: CASSPSGFEGQYF; DNA: TGTGCCAGCAGCCCTAGTGGCTTCGAGGGGCAGTACTTC
V: TRBV6-2/TRBV6-3; J: TRBJ2-4; D: NA; size: NA; CDR3: CASSYPGNGVFVQYF; DNA: TGTGCCAGCAGTTACCCCGGGAATGGAGTTTTCGTTCAGTACTTC
V: TRBV6-1; J: TRBJ1-3; D: TRBD1; size: few; CDR3: CASRGTASGNTIYF; DNA: TGTGCCAGCAGAGGGACAGCCTCTGGAAACACCATATATTTT
V: TRBV6-2/TRBV6-3; J: TRBJ2-5; D: NA; size: once; CDR3: CASSYPATQYF; DNA: TGTGCCAGCAGTTACCCGGCGACCCAGTACTTC
V: TRBV12-3/TRBV12-4; J: TRBJ2-1; D: TRBD2; size: few; CDR3: CASSGRSGSIGDEQFF; DNA: TGTGCCAGCAGTGGACGAAGCGGGAGTATAGGCGATGAGCAGTTCTTC
V: TRBV5-6; J: TRBJ2-5; D: TRBD1; size: NA; CDR3: CASSQGQVGETQSF; DNA: TGTGCCAGCAGCCAGGGACAGGTCGGCGAGACCCAGTCCTTC
V: TRBV7-6; J: TRBJ2-1; D: TRBD2; size: few; CDR3: CASYGTTSGGIFYNEQFF; DNA: TGTGCCAGCTATGGGACGACTAGCGGGGGGATCTTCTACAATGAGCAGTTCTTC
V: TRBV7-2; J: TRBJ2-3; D: NA; size: NA; CDR3: CASSFLSPPGTDTQYF; DNA: TGTGCCAGCAGCTTCCTTTCTCCTCCGGGAACAGATACGCAGTATTTT
V: TRBV7-2; J: TRBJ2-7; D: NA; size: NA; CDR3: CASSPYGGPSYEQYF; DNA: TGTGCCAGCAGCCCCTACGGTGGACCCTCCTACGAGCAGTACTTC
V: TRBV7-2; J: TRBJ1-6; D: NA; size: once; CDR3: CASRGVDDNNSPLPF; DNA: TGTGCCAGCAGGGGGGTAGATGATAATAATTCACCCCTACCCTTT
V: TRBV10-3; J: TRBJ1-6; D: NA; size: NA; CDR3: CAISEVGDNSPLHF; DNA: TGTGCCATCAGTGAAGTAGGGGATAATTCACCCCTCCACTTT
V: TRBV4-3; J: TRBJ2-2; D: TRBD2; size: NA; CDR3: CASSQDPSPGLAAGELFF; DNA: TGCGCCAGCAGCCAAGACCCTTCCCCGGGACTAGCGGCCGGGGAGCTGTTTTTT
V: TRBV15; J: TRBJ2-7; D: NA; size: NA; CDR3: CSTSRDRQGEQYF; DNA: TGTTCCACCAGCAGAGATAGGCAGGGCGAGCAGTACTTC
V: TRBV7-6; J: TRBJ2-2; D: NA; size: few; CDR3: CASSPPRTDTGELFF; DNA: TGTGCCAGCAGCCCCCCCAGGACAGACACCGGGGAGCTGTTTTTT
V: TRBV7-9; J: TRBJ2-4; D: NA; size: few; CDR3: CASSLPTGPKNIQYF; DNA: TGTGCCAGCAGCTTACCGACAGGACCTAAAAACATTCAGTACTTC
V: TRBV2; J: TRBJ2-7; D: TRBD1; size: NA; CDR3: CASRRQGVGYEQYF; DNA: TGTGCCAGCAGACGACAGGGGGTGGGTTACGAGCAGTACTTC
V: TRBV19; J: TRBJ2-1; D: TRBD1; size: NA; CDR3: CASSGGQGLNEQFF; DNA: TGTGCCAGTAGTGGGGGACAGGGTCTCAATGAGCAGTTCTTC
V: TRBV28; J: TRBJ2-7; D: NA; size: NA; CDR3: CASRSGGTISYEQYF; DNA: TGTGCCAGCCGTTCGGGCGGGACAATTTCCTACGAGCAGTACTTC
V: TRBV9; J: TRBJ1-2; D: NA; size: NA; CDR3: CASSPPGTTTNYGYTF; DNA: TGTGCCAGCAGCCCACCCGGGACGACGACTAACTATGGCTACACCTTC
V: TRBV6-2/TRBV6-3; J: TRBJ1-2; D: NA; size: NA; CDR3: CARSSSIGTYGYTF; DNA: TGTGCCCGCAGTTCCTCGATAGGGACGTATGGCTACACCTTC
V: TRBV28; J: TRBJ2-7; D: NA; size: few; CDR3: CASSHYEQYF; DNA: TGTGCCAGCAGTCATTACGAGCAGTACTTC
V: TRBV7-8; J: TRBJ1-5; D: NA; size: NA; CDR3: CASSQGGGNQPQNF; DNA: TGTGCCAGCAGCCAAGGGGGGGGCAATCAGCCCCAGAATTTT
V: TRBV20-1; J: TRBJ2-1; D: NA; size: NA; CDR3: CSANRAAYNEQFF; DNA: TGCAGTGCTAACAGGGCGGCCTACAATGAGCAGTTCTTC
V: TRBV28; J: TRBJ1-6; D: NA; size: NA; CDR3: CASRGGLYSPLHF; DNA: TGTGCCAGCCGGGGTGGATTGTATTCACCCCTCCACTTT
V: TRBV9; J: TRBJ1-6; D: NA; size: NA; CDR3: CASSATDNYSPLHF; DNA: TGTGCCAGCAGCGCGACGGATAATTATTCACCCCTCCACTTT
V: TRBV18; J: TRBJ2-1; D: TRBD2; size: few; CDR3: CASSLLAGGPISEQFF; DNA: TGTGCCAGCTCACTTCTAGCGGGAGGGCCGATTTCCGAGCAGTTCTTC
V: TRBV7-2; J: TRBJ2-2; D: TRBD2; size: few; CDR3: CASSLAGGRSPPGELFF; DNA: TGTGCCAGCAGCTTAGCTGGCGGGAGAAGTCCCCCCGGGGAGCTGTTTTTT
V: TRBV27; J: TRBJ2-4; D: NA; size: NA; CDR3: CASSSLTTNIQYF; DNA: TGTGCCAGCAGTTCACTGACGACCAACATTCAGTACTTC
V: TRBV19; J: TRBJ1-5; D: NA; size: few; CDR3: CASSSKGRAGQPQHF; DNA: TGTGCCAGTAGTTCAAAAGGCAGGGCGGGTCAGCCCCAGCATTTT
V: TRBV7-9; J: TRBJ2-1; D: TRBD2; size: few; CDR3: CASSLTGLAGGREQFF; DNA: TGTGCCAGCAGCTTGACGGGTCTAGCGGGGGGGCGTGAGCAGTTCTTC
V: TRBV14; J: TRBJ2-2; D: NA; size: few; CDR3: CASSQVLGRELFF; DNA: TGTGCCAGCAGCCAAGTTTTAGGACGGGAGCTGTTTTTT
V: TRBV19; J: TRBJ1-5; D: TRBD1; size: NA; CDR3: CATRESRGQGQPQHF; DNA: TGTGCCACCCGAGAATCCAGGGGGCAGGGGCAGCCCCAGCATTTT
V: TRBV7-2; J: TRBJ2-7; D: TRBD2; size: NA; CDR3: CASSTRTSGRAEYEQYF; DNA: TGTGCCAGCAGCACTCGGACTAGCGGGAGGGCGGAATACGAGCAGTACTTC
V: TRBV28; J: TRBJ1-5; D: NA; size: NA; CDR3: CASSRGSLGNQPQHF; DNA: TGTGCCAGCAGCCGGGGGTCCCTGGGCAATCAGCCCCAGCATTTT
V: TRBV11-1; J: TRBJ2-2; D: NA; size: few; CDR3: CASSLGTVFTGELFF; DNA: TGTGCCAGCAGCTTAGGGACAGTGTTCACCGGGGAGCTGTTTTTT
V: TRBV6-1; J: TRBJ1-2; D: NA; size: many; CDR3: CASSEGALGGYGYTF; DNA: TGTGCCAGCAGTGAGGGCGCCCTTGGGGGCTATGGCTACACCTTC
V: TRBV5-1; J: TRBJ1-1; D: NA; size: NA; CDR3: CASRNDRNTEAFF; DNA: TGCGCCAGCAGGAATGACAGGAACACTGAAGCTTTCTTT
V: TRBV10-1; J: TRBJ2-3; D: NA; size: NA; CDR3: CATLGGDTDTQYF; DNA: TGCGCCACCCTAGGAGGGGACACAGATACGCAGTATTTT
V: TRBV2; J: TRBJ1-6; D: NA; size: few; CDR3: CASSATQGVNSPLHF; DNA: TGTGCCAGCAGTGCTACTCAGGGAGTGAATTCACCCCTCCACTTT
V: TRBV20-1; J: TRBJ2-7; D: NA; size: NA; CDR3: CSAPRKGANYEQYF; DNA: TGCAGTGCTCCTCGGAAGGGCGCTAACTACGAGCAGTACTTC
V: TRBV19; J: TRBJ1-1; D: NA; size: few; CDR3: CASSIREKQGRNTEAFF; DNA: TGTGCCAGTAGTATACGGGAGAAACAGGGTAGGAACACTGAAGCTTTCTTT